These 18 T cell receptor beta chains were all obtained from the same sample, sequenced in a study of T cell repertoires in cytomegalovirus infection (dated by TCRdb to 2018 to 2020). The sequencer was an Illumina HiSeq 1500. TCRdb reprocessing: public reads trimmed at Q25 with fastp, clones called with MiXCR, in-frame beta chains kept. One record per CDR3 amino acid sequence lists the most common genes and DNA. For this sample the table gives 150,000 or so distinct CDR3 sequences, of which 23% were detected only once. The top ten hold 11% of the sample. Sequencing was done on a sample of PBMCs. All receptors come from a human donor in good health (CMV status not recorded). Some clones in this sample may be carry-over from other donors' samples.

The CDR3 loop is CASSYSWGNQPQHF. For the CDR3, the DNA is TGTGCCAGCAGTTACTCGTGGGGGAATCAGCCCCAGCATTTT. V usage is TRBV6-2 or TRBV6-3 and J usage is TRBJ1-5, with D tentatively TRBD1 (5 bases). CDR1 MNHEY and CDR2 SVGEGT come from the germline V gene. The CDR3 is made up of 14 amino acids. Trimming left V 0 bases short and J 4 bases short, with 7 bases between.

The rearrangement links TRBV12-3 or TRBV12-4 to TRBJ1-4, with D possibly being TRBD1 (6 bases). V lost 4 bases and J 4 bases, leaving 13 bases between the germline ends. CDR3 length: 15 amino acids. This CDR3 reads CASSSDSYFNEKLFF. The CDR3 coding sequence is TGTGCCAGCAGTTCGGACAGCTACTTTAATGAAAAACTGTTTTTT.

This CDR3 is CSARRDANEKLFF. The DNA of the CDR3 is TGCAGTGCTCGCCGGGACGCCAATGAAAAACTGTTTTTT. The J gene is TRBJ1-4, the V gene TRBV20-1; TRBD1 is a possible D gene (5 bases). CDR1 and CDR2 from the germline V gene are DFQATT and SNEGSKA (reference sequence). The CDR3 consists of 13 residues. V lost 5 bases and J lost 5, with 12 bases in between.

This clonotype was counted a few times. The CDR3 DNA follows: TGTGCCAGCAGCGCTTCTCCGTACAATGAGCAGTTCTTC. It is translated as CASSASPYNEQFF. The gene calls are TRBV9 and TRBJ2-1; D is unclear. The CDR3 is made up of 13 amino acids. CDR1 is SGDLS and CDR2 is YYNGEE in the germline V gene. Trimming left V 3 bases short and J 4 bases short, with 8 bases between.

The V gene is TRBV20-1, the J gene TRBJ2-2, with 8 positions matching TRBD1. Germline loops: CDR1 DFQATT, CDR2 SNEGSKA (reference sequence). CDR3 length equals 15 residues. J lost 6 bases, V lost 5 bases, and 11 bases had no gene match. CDR3 region: CSAAKDRVAAGELFF. The CDR3 nucleotides read TGCAGTGCTGCGAAGGACAGGGTTGCGGCCGGGGAGCTGTTTTTT.

This clonotype was found many times. The chain is built from TRBV12-3 or TRBV12-4 and TRBJ2-7; 7 positions agree with TRBD2. Trimming cost V 6 bases and J 7 bases; bases outside gene matches: 12. The CDR3 has 14 residues. CDR3 region: CASRGTAGVGEQYF. The CDR3 bases are TGTGCCAGCAGGGGTACGGCGGGAGTCGGGGAGCAGTACTTC.

This clonotype has only a few counts. The J gene is TRBJ2-1, the V gene TRBV28, with 13 bases matching TRBD2. The CDR3 sequence is 16 residues long. Germline CDR1 MDHEN, CDR2 SYDVKM. Trimming took 5 bases from V and 7 from J; bases not matched to a gene: 8. CDR3 region: CASSKPLAGGDNEQFF. CDR3 nucleotide sequence: TGTGCCAGCAGTAAACCACTAGCGGGGGGGGATAATGAGCAGTTCTTC.

This clonotype appeared many times. The rearrangement links TRBV6-2 or TRBV6-3 to TRBJ2-1; 7 bases agree with TRBD2. This CDR3 region has 16 residues. The trim removed 4 bases at V and 1 base at J, leaving 7 bases unmatched. The V gene's germline CDR1 is MNHEY and CDR2 SVGEGT. In nucleotides, the CDR3 is TGTGCCAGCAGTTCGTTAGCGGGCGGATCCTACAATGAGCAGTTCTTC. This encodes CASSSLAGGSYNEQFF.

This chain joins TRBV28 and TRBJ1-2; D is ambiguous. V was pared by 2 bases and J by 1 base, with 5 bases between. The CDR3 has 13 amino acids. Germline values: CDR1 MDHEN, CDR2 SYDVKM. CDR3 sequence: CASSLQLNYGYTF. The CDR3 DNA reads TGTGCCAGCAGTTTACAGCTTAACTATGGCTACACCTTC.

V is TRBV7-8 and J is TRBJ1-1; the D gene is possibly TRBD1 (6 bases). This CDR3 is built from 16 residues. The germline V gene has CDR1 SGHVS and CDR2 FQNEAQ. V dropped 2 bases and J dropped 7 bases, with 20 bases sitting between them. The CDR3 loop is CASSLRREGQRHEAFF. Written as DNA, the CDR3 is TGTGCCAGCAGCTTAAGGAGGGAGGGACAAAGACATGAAGCTTTCTTT.

This clonotype appeared many times. CDR3 sequence: CSARDSLLAGINQPQHF. CDR3 in DNA: TGCAGTGCTAGAGATTCCCTTCTGGCAGGGATCAATCAGCCCCAGCATTTT. The chain has TRBV20-1 and TRBJ1-5; D is perhaps TRBD1 (5 bases). The CDR3 is 17 amino acids. Trimming removed 0 bases from V and 3 bases from J, with 18 bases in between. Germline assignment: CDR1 DFQATT and CDR2 SNEGSKA (reference sequence).

This clonotype was seen ten or more times. The chain employs TRBV7-6 and TRBJ1-1; D possibly corresponds to TRBD1 (5 bases). V was trimmed by 5 bases and J by 6 bases, leaving 16 bases between them. Germline assignment: CDR1 SGHVS and CDR2 FNYEAQ. The CDR3 consists of 14 residues. In DNA form, the CDR3 reads TGTGCCAGCAGCCCAGACAGCTTAATGCCTGAAGCTTTCTTT. It is translated as CASSPDSLMPEAFF.

In this sample, this clonotype turned up a few times. The chain uses TRBV18 and TRBJ2-7, with 7 bases fitting TRBD1. Per germline, CDR1 KGHSH and CDR2 LQKENI. V was pared by 5 bases and J by 5 bases, with 9 bases of the junction left unmatched. There are 14 residues in the CDR3. The CDR3 nucleotides read TGTGCCAGCTCAGATACCGGGACAGCCGACGAGCAGTACTTC. It codes for CASSDTGTADEQYF.

In this sample, this clonotype turned up a few times. This chain links TRBV29-1 with TRBJ2-3; 14 bases align to TRBD2. This CDR3 is 15 amino acids long. Germline CDR1 reads SQVTM; CDR2 reads ANQGSEA. The V segment lost 4 bases and the J segment 5 bases; nucleotides outside the gene matches: 5. CDR3 loop: CSVGRTSGRRDTQYF. CDR3 sequence (DNA): TGCAGCGTTGGAAGGACTAGCGGGAGGAGAGATACGCAGTATTTT.

This clonotype was picked up many times. The chain recombines TRBV12-3 or TRBV12-4 with TRBJ2-3, with D perhaps matching TRBD2 (5 bases). The CDR3 has 15 amino acids. V dropped 5 bases and J dropped 3 bases, with 15 bases sitting between them. CDR3 region: CASSPRGRGTDTQYF. The CDR3 DNA reads as TGTGCCAGCAGTCCTCGGGGTCGAGGGACAGATACGCAGTATTTT.

There are a few counts of this clonotype. The rearrangement uses TRBV14 and TRBJ2-1; either TRBD1 or TRBD2 may fit D (5 bases each). This CDR3 spans 16 amino acids. CDR1 SGHDN and CDR2 FVKESK come from the germline V gene. Trimming left V 1 base short and J 4 bases short, with 14 bases between. The CDR3 nucleotides read TGTGCCAGCAGCCAAGGTCCTGGGACGGGGTACAATGAGCAGTTCTTC. Translation gives CASSQGPGTGYNEQFF.

This clonotype was counted between two and nine times. The rearrangement joins TRBV6-5 to TRBJ1-6; 9 nucleotides line up with TRBD1. Germline-derived CDR1 and CDR2 are MNHEY and SVGAGI. V dropped 0 bases and J dropped 6; count of bases not matched to a gene: 9. The CDR3 consists of 18 residues. DNA for the CDR3: TGTGCCAGCAGTTACTCGACGATCGCGACAGGGGGTAATTCACCCCTCCACTTT. Translated, it gives CASSYSTIATGGNSPLHF.

The chain employs TRBV29-1 and TRBJ2-5; 7 nucleotides agree with TRBD2. After removal of 5 bases from V and 14 bases from J, the junction contained 14 bases not matched to a gene. Germline V CDR1 and CDR2: SQVTM, ANQGSEA. The CDR3 consists of 12 residues. CDR3 amino acids: CSVYRSSGTTYF. The CDR3 nucleotides are TGCAGCGTTTACAGGAGCTCGGGGACTACTTACTTC.